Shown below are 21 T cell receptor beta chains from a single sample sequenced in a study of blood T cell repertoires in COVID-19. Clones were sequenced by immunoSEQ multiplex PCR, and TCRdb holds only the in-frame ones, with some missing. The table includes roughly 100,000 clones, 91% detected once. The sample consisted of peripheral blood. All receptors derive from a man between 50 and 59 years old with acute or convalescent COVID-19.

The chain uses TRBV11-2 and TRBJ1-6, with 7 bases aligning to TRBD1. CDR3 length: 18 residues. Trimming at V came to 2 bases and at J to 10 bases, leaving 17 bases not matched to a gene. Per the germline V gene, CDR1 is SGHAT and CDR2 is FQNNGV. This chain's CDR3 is CASSLRLPDREVGSPLHF. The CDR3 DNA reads TGTGCCAGCAGCTTAAGATTACCTGACAGGGAAGTTGGATCACCCCTCCACTTT. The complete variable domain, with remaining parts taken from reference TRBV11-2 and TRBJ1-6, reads EAGVAQSPRYKIIEKRQSVAFWCNPISGHATLYWYQQILGQGPKLLIQFQNNGVVDDSQLPKDRFSAERLKGVDSTLKIQPAKLEDSAVYLCASSLRLPDREVGSPLHFGNGTRLTVT.

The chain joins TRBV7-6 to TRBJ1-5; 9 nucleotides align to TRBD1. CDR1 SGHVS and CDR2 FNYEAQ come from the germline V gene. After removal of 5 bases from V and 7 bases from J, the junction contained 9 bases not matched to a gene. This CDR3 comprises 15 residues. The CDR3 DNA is TGTGCCAGCAGCCCGGGGACAGGGCGTTTCCAGCCCCAGCATTTT. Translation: CASSPGTGRFQPQHF.

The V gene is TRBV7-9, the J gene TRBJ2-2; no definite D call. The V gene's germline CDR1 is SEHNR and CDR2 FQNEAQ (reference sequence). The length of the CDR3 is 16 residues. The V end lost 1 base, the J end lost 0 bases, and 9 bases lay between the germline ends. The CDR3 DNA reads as TGTGCCAGCAGCTTAGGGCAGGCCACGAACACCGGGGAGCTGTTTTTT. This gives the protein CASSLGQATNTGELFF.

This CDR3 is CASSDPDRAGELFF. CDR3 sequence (DNA): TGTGCCAGCAGTGACCCGGACAGGGCCGGGGAGCTGTTTTTT. This chain links TRBV6-1 with TRBJ2-2; 8 bases line up with TRBD1. The CDR3 runs to 14 residues. Germline CDR1 MNHNS, CDR2 SASEGT. V was clipped by 3 bases and J by 6 bases; unmatched bases: 3.

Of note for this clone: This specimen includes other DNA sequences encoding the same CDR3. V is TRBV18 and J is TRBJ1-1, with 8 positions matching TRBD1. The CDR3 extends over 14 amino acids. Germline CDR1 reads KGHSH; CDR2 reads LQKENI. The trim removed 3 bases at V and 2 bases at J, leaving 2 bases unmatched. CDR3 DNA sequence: TGTGCCAGCTCACCGGGACAGGTTAACACTGAAGCTTTCTTT. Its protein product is CASSPGQVNTEAFF.

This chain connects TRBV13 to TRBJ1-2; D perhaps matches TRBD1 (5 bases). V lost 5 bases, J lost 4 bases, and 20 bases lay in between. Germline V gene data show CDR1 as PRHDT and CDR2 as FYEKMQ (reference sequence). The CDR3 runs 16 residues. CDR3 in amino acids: CASSLSQTREPYGYTF. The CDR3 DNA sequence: TGTGCCAGCAGCCTAAGTCAGACCAGGGAACCCTATGGCTACACCTTC.

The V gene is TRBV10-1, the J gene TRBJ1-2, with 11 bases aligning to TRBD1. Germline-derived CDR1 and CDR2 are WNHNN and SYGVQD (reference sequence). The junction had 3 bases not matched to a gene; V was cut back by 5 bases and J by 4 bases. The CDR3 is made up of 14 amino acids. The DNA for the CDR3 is TGCGCCAGCAGTCAAGGACAGGGGGCCTATGGCTACACCTTC. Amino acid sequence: CASSQGQGAYGYTF.

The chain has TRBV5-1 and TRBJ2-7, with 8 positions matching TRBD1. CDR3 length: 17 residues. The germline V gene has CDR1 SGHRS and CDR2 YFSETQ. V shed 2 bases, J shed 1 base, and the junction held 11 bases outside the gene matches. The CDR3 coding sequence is TGCGCCAGCAGCTTTTTCGGACAGGGCCTTTTTTCCTACGAGCAGTACTTC. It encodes CASSFFGQGLFSYEQYF.

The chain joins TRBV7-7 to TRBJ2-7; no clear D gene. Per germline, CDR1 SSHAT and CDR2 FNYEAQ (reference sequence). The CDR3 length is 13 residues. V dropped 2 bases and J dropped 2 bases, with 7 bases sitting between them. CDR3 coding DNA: TGTGCCAGCAGCTTAACAGAAACCTACGAGCAGTACTTC. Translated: CASSLTETYEQYF.

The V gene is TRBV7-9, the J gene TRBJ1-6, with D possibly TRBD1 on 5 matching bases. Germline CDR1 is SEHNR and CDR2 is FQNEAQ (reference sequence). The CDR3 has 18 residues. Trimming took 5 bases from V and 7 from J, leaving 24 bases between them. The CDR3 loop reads CASSPTPLPGLINSPLHF. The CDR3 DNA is TGTGCCAGCAGCCCAACCCCGCTCCCGGGACTGATAAATTCACCCCTCCACTTT. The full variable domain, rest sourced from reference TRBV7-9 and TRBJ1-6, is DTGVSQNPRHKITKRGQNVTFRCDPISEHNRLYWYRQTLGQGPEFLTYFQNEAQLEKSRLLSDRFSAERPKGSFSTLEIQRTEQGDSAMYLCASSPTPLPGLINSPLHFGNGTRLTVT.

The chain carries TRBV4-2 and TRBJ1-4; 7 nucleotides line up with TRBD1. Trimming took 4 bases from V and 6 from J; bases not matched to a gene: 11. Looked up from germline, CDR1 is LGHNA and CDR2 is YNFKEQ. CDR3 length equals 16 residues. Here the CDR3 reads CASSPFGQAIDEKLFF. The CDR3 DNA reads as TGTGCCAGCAGCCCCTTCGGACAGGCGATTGATGAAAAACTGTTTTTT.

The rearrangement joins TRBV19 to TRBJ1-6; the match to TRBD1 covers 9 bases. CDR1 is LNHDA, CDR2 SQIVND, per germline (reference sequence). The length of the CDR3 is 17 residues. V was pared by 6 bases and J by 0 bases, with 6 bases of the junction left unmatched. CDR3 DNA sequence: TGTGCCAGTAGCCTGGACAGGGGTAGCTCCTATAATTCACCCCTCCACTTT. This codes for CASSLDRGSSYNSPLHF.

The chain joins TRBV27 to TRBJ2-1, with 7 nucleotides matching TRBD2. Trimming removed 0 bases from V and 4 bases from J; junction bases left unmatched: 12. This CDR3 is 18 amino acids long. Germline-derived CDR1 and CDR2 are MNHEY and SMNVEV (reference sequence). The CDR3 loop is CASSLSPRTGGTYNEQFF. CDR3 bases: TGTGCCAGCAGTTTATCTCCGAGAACGGGGGGTACTTACAATGAGCAGTTCTTC.

CDR3 residues: CASSQLGARYETQYF. DNA for the CDR3: TGCGCCAGCAGTCAATTAGGGGCGCGGTATGAGACCCAGTACTTC. The chain combines TRBV23-1 with TRBJ2-5; a possible D gene is TRBD1 (5 bases). TRBV23-1 is an ORF; its function is uncertain. V was cut by 1 base and J by 5 bases, with 14 bases left in between. The CDR3 extends over 15 amino acids.

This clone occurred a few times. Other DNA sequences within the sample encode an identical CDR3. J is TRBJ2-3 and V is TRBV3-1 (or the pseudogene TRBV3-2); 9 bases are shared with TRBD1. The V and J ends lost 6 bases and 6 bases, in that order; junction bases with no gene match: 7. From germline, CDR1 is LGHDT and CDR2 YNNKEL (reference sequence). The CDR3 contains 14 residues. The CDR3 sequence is CASSRTGEGDTQYF. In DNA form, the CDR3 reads TGTGCCAGCAGTCGGACAGGGGAGGGGGATACGCAGTATTTT.

This CDR3 is CASSPPGLAGVEQFF. CDR3 DNA: TGTGCCAGCAGCCCCCCAGGACTAGCGGGGGTTGAGCAGTTCTTC. The V gene is TRBV3-1 (or the pseudogene TRBV3-2), the J gene TRBJ2-1; 13 bases align to TRBD2. V shed 4 bases and J 9 bases; nucleotides not matched to a gene: 6. Germline V gene lookup returns CDR1 LGHDT and CDR2 YNNKEL (reference sequence). The CDR3 has 15 residues.

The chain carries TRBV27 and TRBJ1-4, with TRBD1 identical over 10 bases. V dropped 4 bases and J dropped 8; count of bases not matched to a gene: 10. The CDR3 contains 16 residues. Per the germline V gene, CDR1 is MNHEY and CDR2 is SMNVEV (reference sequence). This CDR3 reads CASSSETGTGVEKLFF. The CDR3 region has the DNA TGTGCCAGCAGTTCCGAGACTGGGACAGGGGTGGAAAAACTGTTTTTT.

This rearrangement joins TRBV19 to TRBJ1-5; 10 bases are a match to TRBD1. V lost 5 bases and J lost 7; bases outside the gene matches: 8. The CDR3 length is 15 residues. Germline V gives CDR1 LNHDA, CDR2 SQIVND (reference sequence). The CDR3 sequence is CASSARQGAGQPQHF. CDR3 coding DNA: TGTGCCAGTAGTGCCCGACAGGGGGCAGGGCAGCCCCAGCATTTT. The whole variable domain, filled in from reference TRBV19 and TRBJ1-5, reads DGGITQSPKYLFRKEGQNVTLSCEQNLNHDAMYWYRQDPGQGLRLIYYSQIVNDFQKGDIAEGYSVSREKKESFPLTVTSAQKNPTAFYLCASSARQGAGQPQHFGDGTRLSIL.

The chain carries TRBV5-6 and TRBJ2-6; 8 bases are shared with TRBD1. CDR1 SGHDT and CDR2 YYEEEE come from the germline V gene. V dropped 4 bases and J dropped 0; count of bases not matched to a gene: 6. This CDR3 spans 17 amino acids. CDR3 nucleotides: TGTGCCAGCAGCACGGGGACAGGAATCTCTGGGGCCAACGTCCTGACTTTC. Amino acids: CASSTGTGISGANVLTF. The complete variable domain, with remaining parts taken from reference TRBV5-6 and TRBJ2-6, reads DAGVTQSPTHLIKTRGQQVTLRCSPKSGHDTVSWYQQALGQGPQFIFQYYEEEERQRGNFPDRFSGHQFPNYSSELNVNALLLGDSALYLCASSTGTGISGANVLTFGAGSRLTVL.

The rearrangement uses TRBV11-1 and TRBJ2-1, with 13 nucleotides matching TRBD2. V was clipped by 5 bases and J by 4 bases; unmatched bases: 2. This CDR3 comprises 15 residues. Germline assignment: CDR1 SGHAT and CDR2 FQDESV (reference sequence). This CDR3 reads CASSPGLAGYNEQFF. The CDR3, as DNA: TGTGCCAGCAGCCCGGGACTAGCGGGGTACAATGAGCAGTTCTTC.

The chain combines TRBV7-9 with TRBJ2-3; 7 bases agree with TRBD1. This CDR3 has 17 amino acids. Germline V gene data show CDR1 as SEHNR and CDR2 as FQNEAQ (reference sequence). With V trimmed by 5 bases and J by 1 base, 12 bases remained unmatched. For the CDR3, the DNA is TGTGCCAGCAGCACCCCCGCCTCCGGACAGGGCACAGATACGCAGTATTTT. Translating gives CASSTPASGQGTDTQYF.